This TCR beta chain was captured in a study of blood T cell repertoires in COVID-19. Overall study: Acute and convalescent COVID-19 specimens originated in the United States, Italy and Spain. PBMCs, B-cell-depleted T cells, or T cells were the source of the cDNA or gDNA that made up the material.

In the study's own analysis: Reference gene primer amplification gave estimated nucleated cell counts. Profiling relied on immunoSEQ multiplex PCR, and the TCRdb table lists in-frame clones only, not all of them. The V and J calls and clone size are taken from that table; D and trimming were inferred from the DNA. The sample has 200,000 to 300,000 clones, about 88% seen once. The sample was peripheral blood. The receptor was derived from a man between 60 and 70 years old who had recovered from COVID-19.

The CDR3 nucleotides read TGCGCCAGCGGCCAGGCAGGCGTCACCGGGGAGCTGTTTTTT. Its protein is CASGQAGVTGELFF. The chain employs TRBV5-1 and TRBJ2-2; D call uncertain. Germline values: CDR1 SGHRS, CDR2 YFSETQ. The germline V and J ends were trimmed by 7 bases and 4 bases, with 14 bases remaining between them. The CDR3 runs to 14 residues.